This T cell receptor (beta chain) was observed in a study of a mutant IDH1 vaccine in newly diagnosed glioma. The V and J ends lost 1 base and 7 bases respectively, with 11 bases between them. This CDR3 has 14 residues. CDR1 SGHTA and CDR2 FQGNSA come from the germline V gene. As to time point: week 23, last vaccination. One vaccine dose held 300 ug of mutant IDH1 20-mer peptide and came with topical imiquimod. Donors had new WHO grade 3 or 4 IDH1-mutant, ATRX-lost astrocytomas. Produced via immunoSEQ multiplex PCR; TCRdb's table is partial and in-frame only. The sample includes around 40,000 clones, about 75% seen only once; the top ten take 5% to 6.5%. To note about this clone: Antigen: not known.

The J gene is TRBJ1-5, the V gene TRBV7-2; no clear D gene. This sequence was found in a man between 45 and 60 years old with glioma. This sample comprised PBMCs, obtained from a glioma patient whose treatment included an IDH1 peptide vaccine. The CDR3 bases are TGTGCCAGCAGCTTAGGAGGTTCGGGCCAGCCCCAGCATTTT. This gives the protein CASSLGGSGQPQHF.